The clone carrying this TCR beta chain was seen only a few times. Its antigen is undetermined. This record comes from a study of naive and memory T cell subsets. Study conclusions and caveats: Possibly reflecting memory cells re-expressing CD45RA, a few larger clonotypes occurred in naive repertoires, especially CD8. Over 95% of naive TCR sequences appeared only once after error correction, unlike memory subsets.

Losses at the gene ends were 4 bases for V and 3 bases for J; bases not matched to a gene: 5. CDR3 size: 13 residues. Germline values: CDR1 DFQATT, CDR2 SNEGSKA (reference sequence). Two oligonucleotides, mixed equimolar, formed the beta constant-region primer covering TRBC1 and TRBC2. Four rounds of PCR amplified the ligated cDNA using nested alpha and beta constant-region primers plus SP2. TCRdb itself ran the UMI-ligation and nested PCR reads through MiXCR, one entry per CDR3 protein. Among over 110,000 distinct CDR3 sequences listed, about a fifth were seen once. This sequence joins TRBV20-1 and TRBJ2-5; 7 positions agree with TRBD1. This TCR derives from a human donor in good health. Sequenced sample: naive CD8+ T cells from blood. The CDR3 here is CSAIDRDEETQYF. The CDR3 DNA reads as TGCAGTGCTATAGACAGGGATGAAGAGACCCAGTACTTC.